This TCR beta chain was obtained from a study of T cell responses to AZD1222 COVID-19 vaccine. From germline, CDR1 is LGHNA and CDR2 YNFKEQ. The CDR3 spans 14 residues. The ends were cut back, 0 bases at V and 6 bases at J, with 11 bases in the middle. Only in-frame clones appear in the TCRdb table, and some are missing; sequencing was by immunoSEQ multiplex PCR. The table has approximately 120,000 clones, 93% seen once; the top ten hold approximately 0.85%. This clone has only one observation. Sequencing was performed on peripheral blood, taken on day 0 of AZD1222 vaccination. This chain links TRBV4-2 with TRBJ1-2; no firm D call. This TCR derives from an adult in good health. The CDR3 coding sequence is TGTGCCAGCAGCCAAGATGAAGGGTTGGATGGCTACACCTTC. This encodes CASSQDEGLDGYTF.